Each of the 21 T cell receptor beta chains below was sequenced from the same sample in a study of beta chain features in type 1 diabetes. Overall study results and limits: In all four CD4+ subsets, TCRB CDR3 length was significantly, moderately reduced in type 1 diabetes.

The whole isolated RNA underwent reverse transcription, so sequencing captured expressed TCRB transcripts. Measured with immunoSEQ multiplex PCR; TCRdb has only the in-frame clones, and not every one. Of approximately 260,000 clones in the sample, about a fifth are singletons; the top ten hold approximately 0.029%. No cognate antigen is known for these TCRs. Sequencing used naive CD4+ T cells from blood. Source of these receptors: a woman aged 40 to 55 with type 1 diabetes.

CDR3 protein: CASDFTSGGDTQYF. The CDR3 nucleotides are TGTGCCAGCGACTTTACTAGCGGGGGAGATACGCAGTATTTT. The chain is built from TRBV11-2 and TRBJ2-3, with TRBD2 identical over 11 bases. This CDR3 region has 14 residues. V was pared by 8 bases and J by 5 bases, with 6 bases of the junction left unmatched. Germline V gene lookup returns CDR1 SGHAT and CDR2 FQNNGV.

In this sample, this clone turned up a few times. The chain links TRBV29-1 to TRBJ2-5; the match to TRBD1 covers 7 bases. Trimming cost V 0 bases and J 6 bases; bases outside gene matches: 13. Germline V gene data show CDR1 as SQVTM and CDR2 as ANQGSEA. This CDR3 comprises 16 residues. This CDR3 is CSVEDRHGTETKTQYF. The CDR3 DNA reads as TGCAGCGTTGAAGATAGGCACGGGACAGAGACAAAGACCCAGTACTTC.

The rearrangement joins TRBV10-3 to TRBJ2-1; 14 nucleotides match TRBD2. J gave up 8 bases and V 0 bases, and 12 bases lay outside the gene matches. Germline V lookup: CDR1 ENHRY, CDR2 SYGVKD. The CDR3 spans 19 residues. The CDR3 here is CAISESNRGLAGGIDEQFF. The CDR3 region has the DNA TGTGCCATCAGTGAGTCGAACCGAGGACTAGCGGGGGGAATAGATGAGCAGTTCTTC.

This clone was seen only a few times. The chain couples TRBV28 to TRBJ1-1; D unresolved. The CDR3 runs 10 residues. V was shortened by 4 bases and J by 10 bases, with 7 bases between the two germline ends. Germline loops: CDR1 MDHEN, CDR2 SYDVKM. The CDR3 nucleotides read TGTGCCAGCAGTTCCGAGGGAGCTTTCTTT. It specifies CASSSEGAFF.

This clone was counted between two and nine times. This chain joins TRBV28 and TRBJ1-2; unclear D gene. This CDR3 has 11 residues. Germline CDR1 is MDHEN and CDR2 is SYDVKM. V lost 4 bases, J lost 13 bases, and 13 bases lay in between. In DNA form, the CDR3 reads TGTGCCAGCAGTTCCCAGTTGGCGGGCACCTTC. It is translated as CASSSQLAGTF.

This clone turned up a few times. This rearrangement joins TRBV27 to TRBJ1-1; no clear D gene. This CDR3 is 14 amino acids long. The V gene lost 5 bases and the J gene lost 4 bases, with 14 bases spanning the gap. Germline CDR1 reads MNHEY; CDR2 reads SMNVEV (reference sequence). The CDR3 region is CASSRGSLGTEAFF. CDR3 bases: TGTGCCAGCAGTCGCGGGTCCCTGGGCACTGAAGCTTTCTTT.

This clone was picked up a small number of times. The chain combines TRBV28 with TRBJ1-4; 7 bases align to TRBD1. V lost 5 bases and J lost 8; bases outside the gene matches: 5. This CDR3 spans 13 amino acids. CDR1 and CDR2 from the germline V gene are MDHEN and SYDVKM. This chain's CDR3 is CASSNGQEEKLFF. In DNA, the CDR3 is TGTGCCAGCAGTAACGGACAGGAGGAAAAACTGTTTTTT.

The chain links TRBV7-2 to TRBJ2-3, with 10 bases that match TRBD1. V dropped 4 bases and J dropped 2; count of bases not matched to a gene: 6. The CDR3 sequence is 16 residues long. Germline assignment: CDR1 SGHTA and CDR2 FQGNSA. The CDR3 reads CASSSDRGGHTDTQYF. The CDR3 DNA reads as TGTGCCAGCAGCTCGGACAGGGGGGGTCACACAGATACGCAGTATTTT.

The gene calls are TRBV7-2 and TRBJ1-1; D uncertain. Trimming removed 6 bases from V and 6 bases from J, with 20 bases in between. CDR1 and CDR2 (germline): SGHTA, FQGNSA. The CDR3 is made up of 15 amino acids. The CDR3 nucleotides read TGTGCCAGCAGTCCCGACCGAGAGGGAAAGGCTGAAGCTTTCTTT. Translated, it gives CASSPDREGKAEAFF.

This clone was seen only a few times. The chain has TRBV9 and TRBJ1-3, with D perhaps TRBD1 (5 bases). CDR1 is SGDLS and CDR2 is YYNGEE in the germline V gene. This CDR3 is 14 amino acids long. V was shortened by 7 bases and J by 0 bases, with 11 bases between the two germline ends. CDR3 in DNA: TGTGCCAGCGGATACAGGAGCTCTGGAAACACCATATATTTT. Translating gives CASGYRSSGNTIYF.

There are a few counts of this clone. The rearrangement joins TRBV7-2 to TRBJ2-5, with 7 bases that match TRBD1. Germline lookup yields CDR1 SGHTA and CDR2 FQGNSA. J lost 5 bases, V lost 0 bases, and 0 bases had no gene match. The CDR3 length is 13 residues. In DNA, the CDR3 is TGTGCCAGCAGCTTAGCGGACAGGGAGACCCAGTACTTC. Amino acid sequence: CASSLADRETQYF.

The chain links TRBV5-1 to TRBJ2-3; D not certain. V gave up 4 bases and J gave up 4 bases, with 19 bases separating them. Per the germline V gene, CDR1 is SGHRS and CDR2 is YFSETQ. The CDR3 totals 16 residues. In DNA form, the CDR3 reads TGCGCCAGCAGCAATCTCAAGGCGGCGTCAGCAGATACGCAGTATTTT. Its protein product is CASSNLKAASADTQYF. Looking up the rest from reference TRBV5-1 and TRBJ2-3 gives the full variable domain: KAGVTQTPRYLIKTRGQQVTLSCSPISGHRSVSWYQQTPGQGLQFLFEYFSETQRNKGNFPGRFSGRQFSNSRSEMNVSTLELGDSALYLCASSNLKAASADTQYFGPGTRLTVL.

In its sample, this clone was seen a few times. V gene TRBV6-5 combines with J gene TRBJ2-7; TRBD1 matches 7 bases. Germline trimming cut 7 bases from V and 0 bases from J; bases unmatched to any gene: 6. Germline-derived CDR1 and CDR2 are MNHEY and SVGAGI. CDR3 length: 14 residues. In DNA, the CDR3 is TGTGCCAGCACCTCGGGACAGCCCTCCTACGAGCAGTACTTC. Translated, it gives CASTSGQPSYEQYF.

The genes are TRBV25-1 and TRBJ1-2, with TRBD1 matching 7 bases. Germline-derived CDR1 and CDR2 are MGHDK and SYGVNS. CDR3 length: 15 residues. The V and J ends lost 5 bases and 2 bases, in that order; junction bases with no gene match: 8. CDR3 amino acids: CASSRTGGPNYGYTF. CDR3 DNA: TGTGCCAGCAGTCGGACAGGCGGCCCGAACTATGGCTACACCTTC.

J is TRBJ1-5 and V is TRBV5-6; TRBD1 is a possible D gene (6 bases). The V end lost 1 base, the J end lost 5 bases, and 10 bases lay between the germline ends. The CDR3 spans 14 residues. Germline CDR1 and CDR2: SGHDT and YYEEEE. The CDR3 is CASSLTGLYQPQHF. In DNA, the CDR3 is TGTGCCAGCAGCTTGACAGGGTTGTATCAGCCCCAGCATTTT.

This rearrangement joins TRBV9 to TRBJ2-1, with TRBD1 as a possible D gene (5 bases). The CDR3 runs 14 residues. Deletions cut 6 bases from V and 4 bases from J, with 14 bases between. Germline CDR1 SGDLS, CDR2 YYNGEE. CDR3 in amino acids: CASTQGYSYNEQFF. Written as DNA, the CDR3 is TGTGCCAGCACCCAGGGATACTCGTACAATGAGCAGTTCTTC.

The chain employs TRBV19 and TRBJ2-1, with D maybe TRBD2 (6 bases). Looked up from germline, CDR1 is LNHDA and CDR2 is SQIVND (reference sequence). Trimming shortened V by 3 bases and J by 9 bases, and 21 bases separated the two germline ends. This CDR3 comprises 16 residues. CDR3 in DNA: TGTGCCAGTAGTATGAAGGTAGCGGCCGTGGGGGGTGAGCAGTTCTTC. Its protein is CASSMKVAAVGGEQFF.

In this sample, this clone turned up a few times. The V call is TRBV25-1, the J call TRBJ1-4; TRBD1 agrees at 8 bases. V dropped 4 bases and J dropped 0; count of bases not matched to a gene: 1. Germline V gene lookup returns CDR1 MGHDK and CDR2 SYGVNS. The CDR3 sequence is 15 residues long. The CDR3 protein is CASSGRGPTNEKLFF. CDR3 bases: TGTGCCAGCAGTGGCAGGGGGCCAACTAATGAAAAACTGTTTTTT.

V and J are TRBV29-1 and TRBJ1-1; D unclear. Germline V lookup: CDR1 SQVTM, CDR2 ANQGSEA. Trimming shortened V by 4 bases and J by 3 bases, and 6 bases separated the two germline ends. This CDR3 spans 11 amino acids. The CDR3 DNA sequence: TGCAGCGTTGGGGAGGACACTGAAGCTTTCTTT. This sequence encodes CSVGEDTEAFF.

This clone came up a few times. The DNA of the CDR3 is TGTGCCAGCAACGACAGGGTCGGCACTGAAGCTTTCTTT. Amino acids: CASNDRVGTEAFF. The chain combines TRBV7-9 with TRBJ1-1, with TRBD1 matching over 7 bases. CDR3 length: 13 residues. V was pared by 7 bases and J by 4 bases, with 6 bases of the junction left unmatched. Looked up from germline, CDR1 is SEHNR and CDR2 is FQNEAQ (reference sequence).

The rearrangement links TRBV28 to TRBJ1-2; D is possibly TRBD1 (5 bases). The ends were cut back, 6 bases at V and 6 bases at J, with 8 bases in the middle. Germline CDR1 and CDR2: MDHEN and SYDVKM. The CDR3 covers 11 residues. The CDR3 protein is CASRGDNGYTF. The CDR3 coding sequence is TGTGCCAGCAGAGGGGATAATGGCTACACCTTC.